These 29 T cell receptor beta chains originate from one sample sequenced in a study of neurological immune-mediated disorders. Time point reported: technical triplicate 2. TCRdb analysed the 5' RACE reads with MiXCR anew, one entry per CDR3 protein. The sample lists roughly 57,000 distinct CDR3 sequences; about 25% were seen once. Source material: PBMCs. The receptor source for this set is a man aged 60 to 69 with HTLV-1-associated myelopathy (HAM/TSP).

The chain combines TRBV28 with TRBJ2-7; no clear D. The CDR3 spans 11 residues. V was trimmed by 7 bases and J by 3 bases, leaving 7 bases between them. CDR1 MDHEN and CDR2 SYDVKM come from the germline V gene. CDR3 residues: CASTDNYEQYF. CDR3 nucleotides: TGTGCCAGCACTGACAACTACGAGCAGTACTTC.

This chain connects TRBV5-1 to TRBJ1-1; D gene uncertain. Germline-derived CDR1 and CDR2 are SGHRS and YFSETQ. V was trimmed by 4 bases and J by 3 bases, leaving 10 bases between them. The CDR3 contains 13 residues. The CDR3 DNA follows: TGCGCCAGCAGCCCGGCAACTTACACTGAAGCTTTCTTT. The encoded protein is CASSPATYTEAFF.

The chain has TRBV20-1 and TRBJ2-7, with 7 bases fitting TRBD1. This CDR3 is built from 10 residues. From germline, CDR1 is DFQATT and CDR2 SNEGSKA (reference sequence). Germline trimming cut 2 bases from V and 11 bases from J; bases unmatched to any gene: 3. This CDR3 is CSARSDREYF. The CDR3 DNA follows: TGCAGTGCTAGATCTGACAGGGAGTACTTC.

This clonotype was recorded at least ten times. The J gene is TRBJ1-1, the V gene TRBV14; 7 positions match TRBD1. The germline CDR1 and CDR2 sequences are SGHDN and FVKESK. The CDR3 sequence is 15 residues long. Losses at the gene ends were 4 bases for V and 1 base for J; bases not matched to a gene: 6. As DNA, the CDR3 is TGTGCCAGCAGCCGCCGGACAGGCTGGAACACTGAAGCTTTCTTT. Protein sequence: CASSRRTGWNTEAFF.

This clonotype has ten or more counts. The V gene is TRBV7-3, the J gene TRBJ2-1, with D possibly matching TRBD2 (5 bases). Germline-derived CDR1 and CDR2 are SGHTA and FQGTGA. The CDR3 is 14 residues long. Trimming pared 2 bases from V and 10 bases from J, leaving 15 bases between. The CDR3 nucleotides read TGTGCCAGCAGCTTAGTGCCAGCGGTGGGGGAGCAGTTCTTC. This gives the protein CASSLVPAVGEQFF.

This clonotype was recorded at least ten times. This chain uses TRBV28 with TRBJ1-2, with TRBD1 as a possible D gene (6 bases). Germline V gene data show CDR1 as MDHEN and CDR2 as SYDVKM. The CDR3 runs to 13 residues. V lost 4 bases and J 2 bases, leaving 8 bases between the germline ends. As DNA, the CDR3 is TGTGCCAGCAGTTACGGACAGAACTATGGCTACACCTTC. It encodes CASSYGQNYGYTF.

At least ten counts were recorded for this clonotype. The rearrangement joins TRBV20-1 to TRBJ2-7, with 10 nucleotides matching TRBD1. The CDR3 runs 16 residues. Trimming at V came to 5 bases and at J to 0 bases, leaving 10 bases not matched to a gene. Germline V CDR1 and CDR2: DFQATT, SNEGSKA (reference sequence). This CDR3 is CSARGDRGYSSYEQYF. In DNA, the CDR3 is TGCAGTGCTCGAGGGGACAGGGGCTACAGCTCCTACGAGCAGTACTTC.

Concerning this clonotype: An end of the junction does not agree with germline; a read error may underlie this. J is TRBJ1-3 and V is TRBV6-1; D is perhaps TRBD1 (6 bases). The germline CDR1 and CDR2 sequences are MNHNS and SASEGT. The CDR3 contains 16 residues. This CDR3 is CASNEEGGLSGNTIYF. The DNA of the CDR3 is TGTGCCAGCAATGAAGAGGGGGGACTTTCTGGAAACACCATATATTTT.

This clonotype has a count of ten or more. The chain recombines TRBV6-1 with TRBJ1-5; D is undetermined. The CDR3 length is 16 residues. Germline CDR1 reads MNHNS; CDR2 reads SASEGT. V was trimmed by 2 bases and J by 0 bases, leaving 11 bases between them. CDR3 bases: TGTGCCAGCAGTGAAATGTCAGGAGATAGCAATCAGCCCCAGCATTTT. Translation: CASSEMSGDSNQPQHF.

This clonotype has at least ten counts. This chain links TRBV5-1 with TRBJ1-2; 7 bases are a match to TRBD1. The CDR3 length is 16 residues. Germline lookup yields CDR1 SGHRS and CDR2 YFSETQ. J gave up 6 bases and V 0 bases, and 11 bases lay outside the gene matches. DNA for the CDR3: TGCGCCAGCAGCTTGGATTCGACAGGGTTTTCAAATGGCTACACCTTC. As protein: CASSLDSTGFSNGYTF.

This clonotype was recorded many times. This sequence joins TRBV7-6 and TRBJ2-1, with a weak D call TRBD2 (5 bases). Per germline, CDR1 SGHVS and CDR2 FNYEAQ. V lost 5 bases and J 0 bases, leaving 8 bases between the germline ends. The CDR3 consists of 14 residues. CDR3 coding DNA: TGTGCCAGCAGCCTACTAGGCTCCTACAATGAGCAGTTCTTC. Its translation is CASSLLGSYNEQFF.

This clonotype has a count of ten or more. V is TRBV3-1 and J is TRBJ2-3; 13 bases match TRBD2. Germline V gene sequence: CDR1 LGHDT, CDR2 YNNKEL (reference sequence). The length of the CDR3 is 16 residues. The trim removed 4 bases at V and 2 bases at J, leaving 3 bases unmatched. The CDR3 is CASSPGTSGTTDTQYF. The CDR3 DNA sequence: TGTGCCAGCAGCCCCGGGACTAGCGGGACCACAGATACGCAGTATTTT.

This clonotype was recorded many times. DNA for the CDR3: TGTGCCAGCACCATCGACGCTAGCTCCTACAATGAGCAGTTCTTC. Translation gives CASTIDASSYNEQFF. The rearrangement joins TRBV7-2 to TRBJ2-1; D remains unclear. V was clipped by 7 bases and J by 0 bases, with 13 bases between them. Germline-derived CDR1 and CDR2 are SGHTA and FQGNSA. The CDR3 is made up of 15 amino acids.

Many counts were recorded for this clonotype. The rearrangement uses TRBV19 and TRBJ1-4; D unclear. The CDR3 length is 17 residues. The V end was cut by 5 bases, the J end by 3 bases, with 19 bases between. Germline V lookup: CDR1 LNHDA, CDR2 SQIVND (reference sequence). The CDR3 loop reads CASSPHKATLPNEKLFF. The CDR3 region has the DNA TGTGCCAGTAGTCCCCACAAGGCCACCCTCCCTAATGAAAAACTGTTTTTT.

This clonotype was found many times. V and J are TRBV5-1 and TRBJ2-7; 9 bases fit TRBD2. The trim removed 4 bases at V and 5 bases at J, leaving 7 bases unmatched. Germline V gives CDR1 SGHRS, CDR2 YFSETQ. The CDR3 sequence is 14 residues long. This chain's CDR3 is CASSGSGSRNEQYF. The DNA for the CDR3 is TGCGCCAGCAGCGGTAGCGGGAGCCGAAACGAGCAGTACTTC.

At least ten counts were recorded for this clonotype. V is TRBV5-1 and J is TRBJ1-1, with no clear D. The CDR3 is made up of 13 amino acids. The V end was cut by 2 bases, the J end by 3 bases, with 8 bases between. Germline CDR1 and CDR2: SGHRS and YFSETQ. The CDR3 reads CASSFTWDTEAFF. CDR3 bases: TGCGCCAGCAGCTTCACTTGGGACACTGAAGCTTTCTTT.

In its sample, this clonotype was seen many times. The chain combines TRBV20-1 with TRBJ2-1; D tentatively reads TRBD1 or TRBD2 (6 bases each). Germline CDR1 is DFQATT and CDR2 is SNEGSKA (reference sequence). With 2 bases removed from V and 0 bases from J, the gap between germline ends came to 14 bases. The CDR3 sequence is 16 residues long. In nucleotides, the CDR3 is TGCAGTGCTAGAAAACAGGGAGGTAGCTCCTACAATGAGCAGTTCTTC. Protein: CSARKQGGSSYNEQFF.

This clonotype was found many times. The V and J genes are TRBV20-1 and TRBJ2-2; 9 bases line up with TRBD1. The CDR3 sequence is 14 residues long. V shed 5 bases, J shed 7 bases, and the junction held 8 bases outside the gene matches. Germline loops: CDR1 DFQATT, CDR2 SNEGSKA (reference sequence). CDR3 amino acids: CSAVRDRAGGELFF. As DNA, the CDR3 is TGCAGTGCTGTCCGGGACAGGGCTGGCGGGGAGCTGTTTTTT.

In this sample, this clonotype turned up many times. The genes are TRBV7-8 and TRBJ2-2; no definite D call. Trimming stripped 5 bases from V and 9 bases from J, with 19 bases between. CDR3 length: 15 residues. Germline CDR1 and CDR2: SGHVS and FQNEAQ. CDR3 residues: CASSKRRASAWELFF. The CDR3 bases are TGTGCCAGCAGCAAACGACGGGCGTCGGCCTGGGAGCTGTTTTTT.

Regarding this clonotype: The junction departs from germline at one end; a sequencing error may be responsible. The chain recombines TRBV5-1 with TRBJ2-7; TRBD2 aligns across 12 bases. Germline loops: CDR1 SGHRS, CDR2 YFSETQ. This CDR3 region has 14 residues. The CDR3 DNA sequence: TGCGCCAGCAGGTTGGGACTAGCGGGCTACGAGCAGTACTTC. The encoded protein is CASRLGLAGYEQYF.

This clonotype was picked up many times. V usage is TRBV13 and J usage is TRBJ1-6; 7 bases align to TRBD1. Trimming removed 3 bases from V and 7 bases from J; junction bases left unmatched: 6. The CDR3 is 15 residues long. Germline-derived CDR1 and CDR2 are PRHDT and FYEKMQ (reference sequence). In nucleotides, the CDR3 is TGTGCCAGCAGCTTCGGGACAGCTAAAAATTCACCCCTCCACTTT. Its protein is CASSFGTAKNSPLHF.

This sequence joins TRBV21-1 and TRBJ2-1; the table's D call TRBD2 went unverified against the DNA. TRBV21-1 is a pseudogene locus. The CDR3 loop spans 15 amino acids. The CDR3 loop reads CASSKNGRANNEQFF. As DNA, the CDR3 is TGTGCCAGCAGCAAGAACGGGAGGGCCAATAATGAGCAGTTCTTC.

This clonotype was recorded many times. One end of the junction varies from germline; a read error may be responsible. The chain joins TRBV20-1 to TRBJ2-7; 11 bases agree with TRBD2. Germline V CDR1 and CDR2: DFQATT, SNEGSKA (reference sequence). This CDR3 is built from 12 residues. This CDR3 is CSAHSGRAPLHF. The CDR3 nucleotides read TGCAGTGCCCATAGCGGGAGGGCCCCTCTGCACTTC.

This clonotype was seen more than once but under ten times. The V call is TRBV6-2 or TRBV6-3, the J call TRBJ1-1; D is ambiguous. CDR3 length: 13 amino acids. Trimming pared 6 bases from V and 0 bases from J, leaving 8 bases between. Germline values: CDR1 MNHEY, CDR2 SVGEGT. CDR3 loop: CASSTDMNTEAFF. The CDR3 region has the DNA TGTGCCAGCAGCACTGACATGAACACTGAAGCTTTCTTT.

This clonotype was observed many times. The CDR3, as DNA: TGCGCCAGCAGCCTACAGGGACAGGGAGGCGGCTACACCTTC. Translated, it gives CASSLQGQGGGYTF. This chain uses TRBV5-1 with TRBJ1-2; 9 positions match TRBD1. The length of the CDR3 is 14 residues. CDR1 and CDR2 from the germline V gene are SGHRS and YFSETQ. With 4 bases clipped from V and 8 bases from J, the junction kept 9 bases outside the gene matches. Together with reference TRBV5-1 and TRBJ1-2, the CDR3 gives the full variable domain: KAGVTQTPRYLIKTRGQQVTLSCSPISGHRSVSWYQQTPGQGLQFLFEYFSETQRNKGNFPGRFSGRQFSNSRSEMNVSTLELGDSALYLCASSLQGQGGGYTFGSGTRLTVV.

This clonotype was seen once. The chain combines TRBV19 with TRBJ2-2, with D perhaps TRBD2 (6 bases). The CDR3 covers 15 residues. Trimming took off 7 bases at V and 0 bases at J, with 12 bases between the two ends. Germline V CDR1 and CDR2: LNHDA, SQIVND (reference sequence). The CDR3 DNA is TGTGCCAGTATAGGGTTAGCGGCGAACACCGGGGAGCTGTTTTTT. Its translation: CASIGLAANTGELFF. Together with reference TRBV19 and TRBJ2-2, the CDR3 gives the full variable domain: DGGITQSPKYLFRKEGQNVTLSCEQNLNHDAMYWYRQDPGQGLRLIYYSQIVNDFQKGDIAEGYSVSREKKESFPLTVTSAQKNPTAFYLCASIGLAANTGELFFGEGSRLTVL.

This chain connects TRBV3-1 to TRBJ1-2; D not resolved. Trimming took off 3 bases at V and 4 bases at J, with 12 bases between the two ends. The CDR3 totals 14 residues. Germline assignment: CDR1 LGHDT and CDR2 YNNKEL (reference sequence). CDR3 DNA sequence: TGTGCCAGCAGCCACTTAAGCCCTTCCTATGGCTACACCTTC. Its protein product is CASSHLSPSYGYTF.

This clonotype was found many times. The chain links TRBV20-1 to TRBJ1-2; possibly TRBD1 for D (5 bases). Germline CDR1 reads DFQATT; CDR2 reads SNEGSKA (reference sequence). Trimming pared 5 bases from V and 3 bases from J, leaving 10 bases between. CDR3 length equals 12 residues. The chain's CDR3 is CSAPRAYYGYTF. CDR3 DNA sequence: TGCAGTGCTCCCAGGGCTTACTATGGCTACACCTTC.

This clonotype was observed many times. In DNA form, the CDR3 reads TGCAGTGCTATCGTGCGTGAGCAGTTCTTC. Encoded protein: CSAIVREQFF. The chain is built from TRBV20-1 and TRBJ2-1; no clear D. Germline V CDR1 and CDR2: DFQATT, SNEGSKA (reference sequence). CDR3 length equals 10 residues. With 4 bases removed from V and 9 bases from J, the gap between germline ends came to 7 bases.